One and the same sample provided the 24 T cell receptor beta chains below, sequenced in a study of T cells after yellow fever vaccination. One entry per CDR3 protein results from TCRdb running MiXCR on the 5' RACE reads. The repertoire holds about 360,000 distinct CDR3 sequences, with 6.2% as singletons. The sequencing used PBMCs, collected 5 days after the yellow fever booster vaccination. The origin of the receptors is a man between 25 and 39 years old who received the YFV17D yellow fever vaccine.

This clonotype was seen many times. The rearrangement links TRBV29-1 to TRBJ2-5, with a possible D match to TRBD1 (5 bases). Between the trimmed V and J ends, which lost 3 bases and 7 bases, there was a span of 15 bases. Germline V gives CDR1 SQVTM, CDR2 ANQGSEA. This CDR3 has 13 residues. Written as DNA, the CDR3 is TGCAGCGTTGACCATGGGGCCGTGGGGACCCAGTACTTC. It yields the protein CSVDHGAVGTQYF.

This clonotype was seen repeatedly, ten times or more. The V and J genes are TRBV12-3 or TRBV12-4 and TRBJ2-5; a possible D gene is TRBD1 (5 bases). Trimming left V 5 bases short and J 0 bases short, with 10 bases between. The CDR3 extends over 14 amino acids. The CDR3 is CASSPDTYQETQYF. CDR3 bases: TGTGCCAGCAGTCCGGACACGTACCAAGAGACCCAGTACTTC.

V usage is TRBV24-1 and J usage is TRBJ2-1, with 8 nucleotides matching TRBD2. This CDR3 region has 17 residues. CDR1 is KGHDR and CDR2 is SFDVKD in the germline V gene. V dropped 9 bases and J dropped 2; count of bases not matched to a gene: 14. The CDR3 is CATSPNTPSGPYNEQFF. For the CDR3, the DNA is TGTGCCACCTCTCCGAATACCCCTAGCGGGCCCTACAATGAGCAGTTCTTC.

There are many counts of this clonotype. CDR3: CASSLAQGVDTQYF. For the CDR3, the DNA is TGTGCCAGCAGTTTAGCTCAGGGTGTGGATACGCAGTATTTT. The chain combines TRBV12-3 or TRBV12-4 with TRBJ2-3; tentatively, D is TRBD1 (5 bases). This CDR3 comprises 14 residues. V was trimmed by 0 bases and J by 6 bases, leaving 10 bases between them.

This clonotype was seen a few times. The rearrangement joins TRBV7-8 to TRBJ2-5; TRBD2 might be the D (5 bases). Germline CDR1 is SGHVS and CDR2 is FQNEAQ. V was shortened by 0 bases and J by 4 bases, with 12 bases between the two germline ends. The CDR3 contains 15 residues. DNA for the CDR3: TGTGCCAGCAGCTTAGCGGGCCACCGGGGAGAGACCCAGTACTTC. It codes for CASSLAGHRGETQYF.

The rearrangement joins TRBV11-2 to TRBJ2-6, with D unresolved. Trimming took 6 bases from V and 0 from J, leaving 18 bases between them. Germline CDR1 is SGHAT and CDR2 is FQNNGV. This CDR3 spans 18 amino acids. In DNA, the CDR3 is TGTGCCAGCAGTCCCCCAATGTTGTGGAGCTCTGGGGCCAACGTCCTGACTTTC. This sequence encodes CASSPPMLWSSGANVLTF. Complete variable domain (other parts from reference TRBV11-2 and TRBJ2-6): EAGVAQSPRYKIIEKRQSVAFWCNPISGHATLYWYQQILGQGPKLLIQFQNNGVVDDSQLPKDRFSAERLKGVDSTLKIQPAKLEDSAVYLCASSPPMLWSSGANVLTFGAGSRLTVL.

This clonotype was found a few times. The genes are TRBV7-2 and TRBJ2-5, with D unclear. This CDR3 has 15 amino acids. Trimming cost V 4 bases and J 3 bases, with 15 bases left between them. From germline, CDR1 is SGHTA and CDR2 FQGNSA. In nucleotides, the CDR3 is TGTGCCAGCAGCTCCCCCGTAGGTCTGGAAGAGACCCAGTACTTC. Its translation is CASSSPVGLEETQYF.

The rearrangement joins TRBV12-3 or TRBV12-4 to TRBJ2-1; 11 bases are a match to TRBD2. Trimming at V came to 10 bases and at J to 4 bases, leaving 15 bases not matched to a gene. The CDR3 runs 17 residues. Here the CDR3 DNA reads TGTGCCATCTTAGCGGGAGGGCCGATCTCGACATACAATGAGCAGTTCTTC. Its translation: CAILAGGPISTYNEQFF.

In this sample, this clonotype turned up a few times. The CDR3 is CASSPHDPGPMIAEAFF. In nucleotides, the CDR3 is TGTGCCAGCAGTCCTCACGACCCGGGACCCATGATTGCTGAAGCTTTCTTT. The V and J genes are TRBV9 and TRBJ1-1; D possibly corresponds to TRBD1 (5 bases). Germline V CDR1 and CDR2: SGDLS, YYNGEE. Trimming stripped 5 bases from V and 6 bases from J, with 26 bases between. This CDR3 spans 17 amino acids. Full variable domain (outside the CDR3, taken from reference TRBV9 and TRBJ1-1): DSGVTQTPKHLITATGQRVTLRCSPRSGDLSVYWYQQSLDQGLQFLIQYYNGEERAKGNILERFSAQQFPDLHSELNLSSLELGDSALYFCASSPHDPGPMIAEAFFGQGTRLTVV.

The table lists this clonotype with a few counts. The DNA for the CDR3 is TGTGCCAGCAGCCACGTTCCGGGACAGGGGAGAAATGAGCAGTTCTTC. Translated, it gives CASSHVPGQGRNEQFF. The chain carries TRBV14 and TRBJ2-1; 10 bases are a match to TRBD1. The germline CDR1 and CDR2 sequences are SGHDN and FVKESK. V trimming: 3 bases; J trimming: 7 bases; junction bases outside the gene matches: 9. The CDR3 totals 16 residues.

About this clonotype itself: A clone one base away is much larger, so this may be a read error. The rearrangement uses TRBV29-1 and TRBJ2-3; 10 bases map to TRBD2. Germline assignment: CDR1 SQVTM and CDR2 ANQGSEA. V lost 6 bases and J lost 4; bases outside the gene matches: 16. The CDR3 length is 17 residues. CDR3 region: CSVPARTSGPPADTQYF. In DNA form, the CDR3 reads TGCAGCGTCCCGGCCAGGACTAGCGGCCCCCCGGCAGATACGCAGTATTTT.

This clonotype has just a few counts. This chain links TRBV10-3 with TRBJ2-2; D might be TRBD1 or TRBD2, each matching 5 bases. CDR3 size: 13 residues. From germline, CDR1 is ENHRY and CDR2 SYGVKD. The germline V and J ends were trimmed by 10 bases and 10 bases, with 19 bases remaining between them. CDR3 amino acids: CATERPEGKELFF. CDR3 DNA sequence: TGTGCCACCGAGCGGCCCGAGGGGAAGGAGCTGTTTTTT.

The chain's CDR3 is CSALTGVGIQYF. The CDR3 DNA follows: TGCAGTGCCCTTACAGGAGTTGGCATTCAGTACTTC. J is TRBJ2-4 and V is TRBV20-1; D is perhaps TRBD1 (5 bases). V lost 6 bases to trimming and J lost 9 bases, with 15 bases between them. The CDR3 totals 12 residues. Germline lookup yields CDR1 DFQATT and CDR2 SNEGSKA (reference sequence).

This clonotype has a count of ten or more. The gene calls are TRBV7-2 and TRBJ2-7; the D call may be TRBD1 or TRBD2 (5 bases each). V lost 1 base, J lost 3 bases, and 10 bases lay in between. CDR1 is SGHTA, CDR2 FQGNSA, per germline. This CDR3 spans 14 amino acids. The CDR3, as DNA: TGTGCCAGCAGCTTAGGAGTGGGGGACTACGAGCAGTACTTC. Translating it yields CASSLGVGDYEQYF.

About this clonotype: The junction departs from the called germline gene at one end, perhaps through a read error. The J gene is TRBJ2-3, the V gene TRBV20-1; the D is unclear. Per the germline V gene, CDR1 is DFQATT and CDR2 is SNEGSKA (reference sequence). There are 10 residues in the CDR3. CDR3 region: CSAGENTQYF. The CDR3 region has the DNA TGCAGTGCTGGAGAGAATACGCAGTATTTT.

Here the CDR3 DNA reads TGTGCCAGCAGCTTGGGGACAGGGATAAGCTACGAGCAGTACTTC. This sequence encodes CASSLGTGISYEQYF. This chain uses TRBV5-4 with TRBJ2-7; 8 bases agree with TRBD1. Germline CDR1 is SGHNT and CDR2 is YYREEE (reference sequence). The CDR3 consists of 15 residues. Unmatched junction bases numbered 5, after V lost 0 bases and J lost 3 bases.

The sample holds many counts of this clonotype. This sequence joins TRBV6-5 and TRBJ1-1; unclear D gene. CDR1 is MNHEY, CDR2 SVGAGI, per germline. Trimming pared 0 bases from V and 1 base from J, leaving 9 bases between. The CDR3 loop spans 15 amino acids. In DNA form, the CDR3 reads TGTGCCAGCAGTTACTCGAGTAGCCCGAACACTGAAGCTTTCTTT. This gives the protein CASSYSSSPNTEAFF.

This clonotype occurred a few times. The gene calls are TRBV9 and TRBJ2-1, with TRBD2 matching over 7 bases. Trimming took 7 bases from V and 9 from J; bases not matched to a gene: 16. CDR1 is SGDLS, CDR2 YYNGEE, per germline. CDR3 length: 15 amino acids. The chain's CDR3 is CASPLTERDTIEQFF. The CDR3 DNA is TGTGCCAGCCCTCTGACGGAGCGGGATACAATTGAGCAGTTCTTC.

In its sample, this clonotype was seen a few times. The V and J genes are TRBV21-1 and TRBJ2-5. TRBV21-1 is shown as a pseudogene. CDR3 length: 16 amino acids. CDR3 residues: CASSMATHHQQETQYF. In DNA form, the CDR3 reads TGTGCCAGCAGCATGGCGACGCACCACCAACAAGAGACCCAGTACTTC.

This clonotype was observed many times. The chain links TRBV28 to TRBJ2-1, with 9 nucleotides matching TRBD1. After removal of 5 bases from V and 0 bases from J, the junction contained 5 bases not matched to a gene. The CDR3 sequence is 16 residues long. CDR1 and CDR2 (germline): MDHEN, SYDVKM. The CDR3: CASSVMGQGSYNEQFF. The CDR3 DNA is TGTGCCAGCAGTGTAATGGGACAGGGCTCCTACAATGAGCAGTTCTTC. Using reference TRBV28 and TRBJ2-1 for the parts outside the CDR3, the full variable domain is DVKVTQSSRYLVKRTGEKVFLECVQDMDHENMFWYRQDPGLGLRLIYFSYDVKMKEKGDIPEGYSVSREKKERFSLILESASTNQTSMYLCASSVMGQGSYNEQFFGPGTRLTVL.

This chain links TRBV18 with TRBJ2-4; TRBD2 matches 7 bases. Germline-derived CDR1 and CDR2 are KGHSH and LQKENI. Trimming at V came to 2 bases and at J to 6 bases, leaving 10 bases not matched to a gene. The CDR3 runs 16 residues. The CDR3 spells CASSPSGTLAVNIQYF. The DNA of the CDR3 is TGTGCCAGCTCACCAAGCGGGACCCTAGCGGTAAACATTCAGTACTTC.

The V call is TRBV27, the J call TRBJ2-7, with D perhaps matching TRBD2 (6 bases). V was trimmed by 5 bases and J by 7 bases, leaving 24 bases between them. The CDR3 spans 16 residues. The germline gives CDR1 MNHEY, CDR2 SMNVEV (reference sequence). Here the CDR3 DNA reads TGTGCCAGCAGTGCCTTTAGCGGAGTCTCCTCTAGGGAGCAGTACTTC. This sequence encodes CASSAFSGVSSREQYF.

There are many counts of this clonotype. This chain joins TRBV5-1 and TRBJ2-1; D not certain. This CDR3 is 13 amino acids long. Trimming removed 1 base at V and 8 bases at J, with 10 bases between. Germline CDR1 and CDR2: SGHRS and YFSETQ. The CDR3 sequence: CASSLSLAYEQFF. The CDR3 DNA follows: TGCGCCAGCAGCTTGTCCCTGGCGTATGAGCAGTTCTTC.

This clonotype was recorded many times. V usage is TRBV10-3 and J usage is TRBJ2-7; 8 nucleotides agree with TRBD2. The CDR3 contains 16 residues. V was pared by 3 bases and J by 2 bases, with 9 bases of the junction left unmatched. The germline CDR1 and CDR2 sequences are ENHRY and SYGVKD. CDR3 nucleotides: TGTGCCATCAGTGACCCACTCGGGAGGGCCCCCTACGAGCAGTACTTC. It specifies CAISDPLGRAPYEQYF.